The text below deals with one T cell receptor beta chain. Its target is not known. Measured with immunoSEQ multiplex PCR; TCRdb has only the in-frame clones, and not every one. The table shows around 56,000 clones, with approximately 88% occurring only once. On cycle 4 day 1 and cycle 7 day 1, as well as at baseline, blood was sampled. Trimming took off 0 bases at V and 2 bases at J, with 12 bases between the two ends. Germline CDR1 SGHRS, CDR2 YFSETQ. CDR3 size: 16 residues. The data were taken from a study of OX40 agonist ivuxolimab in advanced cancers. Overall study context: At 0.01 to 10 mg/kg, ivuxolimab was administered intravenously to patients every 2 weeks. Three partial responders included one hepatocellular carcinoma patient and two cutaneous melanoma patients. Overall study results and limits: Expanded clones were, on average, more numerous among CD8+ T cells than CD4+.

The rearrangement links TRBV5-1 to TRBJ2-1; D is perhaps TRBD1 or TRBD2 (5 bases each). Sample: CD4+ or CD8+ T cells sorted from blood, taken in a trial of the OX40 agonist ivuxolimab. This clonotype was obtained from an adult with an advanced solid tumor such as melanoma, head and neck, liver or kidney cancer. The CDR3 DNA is TGCGCCAGCAGCTTGGTTGAGGGGTACCCCTACAATGAGCAGTTCTTC. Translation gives CASSLVEGYPYNEQFF.